Listed here are 24 T cell receptor beta chains from one sample, sequenced in a study of shared T cell receptors in the human thymus. The method was immunoSEQ multiplex PCR; TCRdb's version includes in-frame clones alone and lacks a portion of them. The sample shows roughly 550,000 clones, approximately 80% of them seen only once. The sample also formed part of further work on human thymus T cells.

The sequenced sample was thymocytes. The receptor source for this set is a boy in the first two years of life with a congenital heart defect.

This clone has a single count. The chain couples TRBV25-1 to TRBJ2-7; the D is unclear. The CDR3 is made up of 14 amino acids. The germline V gene encodes CDR1 MGHDK and CDR2 SYGVNS. The V gene lost 0 bases and the J gene lost 5 bases, with 11 bases spanning the gap. The CDR3 loop is CASSEYPGPHEQYF. The CDR3 DNA is TGTGCCAGCAGTGAATATCCGGGTCCCCACGAGCAGTACTTC.

In this sample, this clone turned up once. The V and J genes are TRBV5-6 and TRBJ1-2; D call uncertain. CDR1 and CDR2 (germline): SGHDT, YYEEEE. The CDR3 length is 15 residues. Between the trimmed V and J ends, which lost 3 bases and 6 bases, there was a span of 18 bases. DNA for the CDR3: TGTGCCAGCAGCTCGCCGAGTCGGGGAAAGGATGGCTACACCTTC. This translates into CASSSPSRGKDGYTF.

This chain connects TRBV4-2 to TRBJ2-1; TRBD2 matches at 9 bases. V was clipped by 0 bases and J by 4 bases; unmatched bases: 7. Germline lookup yields CDR1 LGHNA and CDR2 YNFKEQ. This CDR3 has 17 amino acids. The CDR3, as DNA: TGTGCCAGCAGCCAAGAGTATGAGACTAGCGGATACAATGAGCAGTTCTTC. Protein: CASSQEYETSGYNEQFF.

The chain links TRBV7-9 to TRBJ1-1; D uncertain. Trimming removed 2 bases at V and 5 bases at J, with 6 bases between. The CDR3 runs to 12 residues. Per germline, CDR1 SEHNR and CDR2 FQNEAQ (reference sequence). CDR3 residues: CASSLSQTEAFF. Written as DNA, the CDR3 is TGTGCCAGCAGCTTATCCCAGACTGAAGCTTTCTTT.

This chain connects TRBV27 to TRBJ2-7; 7 nucleotides match TRBD1. Unmatched junction bases numbered 16, after V lost 8 bases and J lost 3 bases. CDR3 length: 16 amino acids. Per germline, CDR1 MNHEY and CDR2 SMNVEV (reference sequence). CDR3 region: CASSPAGTEFFYEQYF. The CDR3 nucleotides read TGTGCCAGCTCACCGGCCGGGACAGAATTTTTCTACGAGCAGTACTTC.

The chain has TRBV29-1 and TRBJ1-2; D not resolved. CDR1 is SQVTM and CDR2 is ANQGSEA in the germline V gene. Trimming left V 4 bases short and J 1 base short, with 16 bases between. The length of the CDR3 is 15 residues. The CDR3 bases are TGCAGCGTTGGACCCAGAGGAGGAGATAACTATGGCTACACCTTC. This translates into CSVGPRGGDNYGYTF.

The chain couples TRBV11-2 to TRBJ2-7; 10 bases are a match to TRBD2. The junction had 8 bases not matched to a gene; V was cut back by 6 bases and J by 6 bases. In germline, CDR1 is SGHAT, CDR2 FQNNGV. The CDR3 has 14 amino acids. In DNA, the CDR3 is TGTGCCAGCAGGGCTAGCGGGAGTTACGGCGAGCAGTACTTC. Its protein is CASRASGSYGEQYF.

The chain combines TRBV2 with TRBJ1-1, with 7 bases that match TRBD1. The V gene's germline CDR1 is SNHLY and CDR2 FYNNEI. This CDR3 region has 14 residues. V shed 8 bases and J 0 bases; nucleotides not matched to a gene: 6. The CDR3: CASFNDRVNTEAFF. CDR3 nucleotide sequence: TGTGCCAGCTTTAACGACAGGGTGAACACTGAAGCTTTCTTT.

The chain is built from TRBV7-9 and TRBJ2-2; the D gene is possibly TRBD1 (5 bases). Trimming pared 5 bases from V and 13 bases from J, leaving 17 bases between. This CDR3 spans 13 amino acids. Germline V gives CDR1 SEHNR, CDR2 FQNEAQ (reference sequence). CDR3 region: CASSPSRGRGLFF. The DNA for the CDR3 is TGTGCCAGCAGCCCGAGCCGCGGTAGGGGGCTGTTTTTT.

The sample holds one count of this clone. The V and J genes are TRBV15 and TRBJ1-1, with TRBD1 matching over 7 bases. The CDR3 extends over 15 amino acids. The germline V gene has CDR1 LNHNV and CDR2 YYDKDF (reference sequence). After removal of 5 bases from V and 5 bases from J, the junction contained 11 bases not matched to a gene. CDR3 sequence (DNA): TGTGCCACCAGCCACCGAGGGGGCCTGGGGACTGAAGCTTTCTTT. As protein: CATSHRGGLGTEAFF. Variable domain in full (rest from reference TRBV15 and TRBJ1-1): DAMVIQNPRYQVTQFGKPVTLSCSQTLNHNVMYWYQQKSSQAPKLLFHYYDKDFNNEADTPDNFQSRRPNTSFCFLDIRSPGLGDTAMYLCATSHRGGLGTEAFFGQGTRLTVV.

The table lists this clone with a count of one. The rearrangement links TRBV23-1 to TRBJ2-7; TRBD2 matches at 8 bases. TRBV23-1 is given ORF status, its function remaining uncertain. The CDR3 is 18 amino acids. Unmatched junction bases numbered 15, after V lost 0 bases and J lost 5 bases. CDR3 amino acids: CASSQSGTSLGRSHEQYF. CDR3 nucleotides: TGCGCCAGCAGTCAATCGGGGACTAGTTTAGGAAGGTCACACGAGCAGTACTTC.

The chain employs TRBV5-6 and TRBJ2-1; TRBD1 might be the D (5 bases). V lost 0 bases, J lost 12 bases, and 16 bases lay in between. The CDR3 is 14 amino acids. CDR1 and CDR2 from the germline V gene are SGHDT and YYEEEE. CDR3 region: CASSLGRRRGRQFF. CDR3 coding DNA: TGTGCCAGCAGCTTGGGGCGTAGAAGGGGTAGGCAGTTCTTC.

The genes are TRBV5-1 and TRBJ2-1; 11 nucleotides match TRBD2. Looked up from germline, CDR1 is SGHRS and CDR2 is YFSETQ. The CDR3 sequence is 15 residues long. Losses at the gene ends were 2 bases for V and 8 bases for J; bases not matched to a gene: 6. The CDR3 is CASSLLAGEGDEQFF. The CDR3 nucleotides read TGCGCCAGCAGCTTACTAGCGGGAGAAGGTGATGAGCAGTTCTTC.

The CDR3 bases are TGTGCCAGCAGCTTCAGACAGGGGAACACTGAAGCTTTCTTT. Amino acids: CASSFRQGNTEAFF. J is TRBJ1-1 and V is TRBV11-3; 7 bases agree with TRBD1. J lost 1 base, V lost 3 bases, and 2 bases had no gene match. In germline, CDR1 is SGHNT, CDR2 YENEEA. This CDR3 has 14 amino acids.

The J gene is TRBJ2-1, the V gene TRBV19; 8 bases agree with TRBD1. With 6 bases clipped from V and 2 bases from J, the junction kept 6 bases outside the gene matches. The CDR3 spans 15 residues. CDR1 and CDR2 from the germline V gene are LNHDA and SQIVND (reference sequence). The CDR3 nucleotides are TGTGCCAGTAGCCCGGACAGGGTGGCCTACAATGAGCAGTTCTTC. It yields the protein CASSPDRVAYNEQFF.

The chain recombines TRBV27 with TRBJ2-5; D ambiguous. CDR1 MNHEY and CDR2 SMNVEV come from the germline V gene (reference sequence). Trimming pared 3 bases from V and 1 base from J, leaving 12 bases between. CDR3 length equals 15 residues. The CDR3 region has the DNA TGTGCCAGCAGTTTCAGTGGCCAGCGCCAAGAGACCCAGTACTTC. Protein sequence: CASSFSGQRQETQYF.

The V and J genes are TRBV25-1 and TRBJ1-2, with a possible D match to TRBD1 (6 bases). V lost 6 bases and J lost 7, with 21 bases in between. Germline lookup yields CDR1 MGHDK and CDR2 SYGVNS. The CDR3 has 15 residues. CDR3 nucleotide sequence: TGTGCCAGCAGGAGGGGGGGCAGAGGGAAGAGTGGCTACACCTTC. Protein: CASRRGGRGKSGYTF.

This chain connects TRBV7-6 to TRBJ2-3; TRBD1 matches at 9 bases. Trimming removed 5 bases from V and 4 bases from J; junction bases left unmatched: 7. Per the germline V gene, CDR1 is SGHVS and CDR2 is FNYEAQ. The CDR3 contains 15 residues. CDR3: CASSGRTGVADTQYF. The CDR3 region has the DNA TGTGCCAGCAGCGGACGGACAGGGGTGGCAGATACGCAGTATTTT. The variable domain in full, with the rest retrieved from reference TRBV7-6 and TRBJ2-3, is GAGVSQSPRYKVTKRGQDVALRCDPISGHVSLYWYRQALGQGPEFLTYFNYEAQQDKSGLPNDRFSAERPEGSISTLTIQRTEQRDSAMYRCASSGRTGVADTQYFGPGTRLTVL.

J is TRBJ1-2 and V is TRBV7-2, with D tentatively TRBD1 (6 bases). CDR3 length: 14 residues. V was pared by 5 bases and J by 2 bases, with 12 bases between. Germline lookup yields CDR1 SGHTA and CDR2 FQGNSA. CDR3 bases: TGTGCCAGCAGCGGACAGATTTCCAACTATGGCTACACCTTC. Its protein is CASSGQISNYGYTF.

The rearrangement links TRBV5-4 to TRBJ1-4; 9 nucleotides agree with TRBD1. This CDR3 is 17 amino acids long. The V and J ends lost 0 bases and 8 bases, in that order; junction bases with no gene match: 11. CDR1 and CDR2 from the germline V gene are SGHNT and YYREEE (reference sequence). CDR3 protein: CASSLGSPGQGEEKLFF. In DNA, the CDR3 is TGTGCCAGCAGCTTGGGGTCACCGGGACAGGGTGAAGAAAAACTGTTTTTT.

The chain recombines TRBV5-6 with TRBJ2-1; 11 bases are shared with TRBD2. The CDR3 covers 16 residues. V shed 4 bases, J shed 3 bases, and the junction held 6 bases outside the gene matches. Germline lookup yields CDR1 SGHDT and CDR2 YYEEEE. CDR3 protein: CASSPTSGSDYNEQFF. The DNA of the CDR3 is TGTGCCAGCAGCCCAACTAGCGGGAGTGACTACAATGAGCAGTTCTTC.

This rearrangement joins TRBV7-2 to TRBJ2-1; TRBD2 matches 8 bases. The CDR3 loop spans 16 amino acids. Germline V gene sequence: CDR1 SGHTA, CDR2 FQGNSA. V lost 4 bases, J lost 4 bases, and 9 bases stayed unmatched. The CDR3 is CASSSRLGLGYNEQFF. In nucleotides, the CDR3 is TGTGCCAGCAGCTCTCGACTGGGACTAGGGTACAATGAGCAGTTCTTC.

J is TRBJ1-4 and V is TRBV7-2, with D possibly being TRBD1 (5 bases). Germline assignment: CDR1 SGHTA and CDR2 FQGNSA. V was cut by 1 base and J by 10 bases, with 13 bases left in between. This CDR3 has 14 amino acids. CDR3 nucleotide sequence: TGTGCCAGCAGCTTAGGGCAGGGACTTGGAAAACTGTTTTTT. Its translation is CASSLGQGLGKLFF.

The chain is built from TRBV6-5 and TRBJ2-1; a possible D gene is TRBD2 (5 bases). CDR1 and CDR2 (germline): MNHEY, SVGAGI. The CDR3 contains 15 residues. The V gene lost 5 bases and the J gene lost 4 bases, with 15 bases spanning the gap. DNA of the CDR3: TGTGCCAGCAGTCCGGGGAAGGAGCGGTACAATGAGCAGTTCTTC. It codes for CASSPGKERYNEQFF.